This TCR beta chain originates from a study of PD-1 blockade in classical Hodgkin lymphoma. General study points: Patients who initiated nivolumab within 1 year of ASCT were excluded. By C4D1, diversity of CD4+ TCRs had risen significantly, whereas that of CD8+ TCRs had not.

All patients relapsed after autologous stem cell transplantation, and brentuximab vedotin exposure varied. Reported best responses ranged across complete response, partial response or progressive disease. Method: immunoSEQ multiplex PCR; TCRdb's copy keeps in-frame clones and lacks some. The sample records approximately 99,000 clones, about nine tenths being singletons. Concerning this clone itself: Antigen unknown.

V lost 8 bases, J lost 6 bases, and 5 bases stayed unmatched. CDR1 is MRHNA and CDR2 is SNTAGT in the germline V gene. The CDR3 extends over 13 amino acids. The material was peripheral blood mononuclear cells (PBMCs), obtained before the second cycle of nivolumab. The clonotype was recovered from a human donor with classical Hodgkin lymphoma. The genes are TRBV6-4 and TRBJ2-3; the match to TRBD1 covers 10 bases. As DNA, the CDR3 is TGTGCCAGCGGACAGGGGGTAACTGATACGCAGTATTTT. Translation gives CASGQGVTDTQYF.